A selection of T cell receptor beta chains follows, all from one sample in a study of human T cells and chemical hapten exposure. One entry per CDR3 protein, called by TCRdb with MiXCR from the RACE reads. There are more than 300,000 distinct CDR3 sequences in the sample; 4.5% to 6% occur only once, and about 2.5% lies in the top ten. The specimen was whole blood, collected in connection with sensitization to the hapten diphenylcyclopropenone (DPC). The source is a woman between 45 and 60 years old with alopecia areata. Some clones in this sample may be carry-over from other donors' samples. The CDR3 runs from the conserved cysteine through the conserved F or W. Fields, in order: CDR3 length, V gene, D gene, clone size, J gene, CDR3 protein, CDR3 DNA. The D gene is left open where the match is weak. Rows may omit the clone size; those that give it use once, few, many or a size class.

14	TRBV3-1	-	many	TRBJ2-1	CASSQEGSRWVQFF	TGTGCCAGCAGCCAAGAGGGGTCACGGTGGGTGCAGTTCTTC
12	TRBV20-1	-	few	TRBJ2-7	CSARVADYEQYF	TGCAGTGCTAGAGTAGCGGACTACGAGCAGTACTTC
15	TRBV6-5	-	-	TRBJ1-6	CASETVFSYNSPLHF	TGTGCCAGCGAGACAGTTTTCTCCTATAATTCACCCCTCCACTTT
12	TRBV3-1	TRBD1	-	TRBJ1-2	CASSQVGTAYTF	TGTGCCAGCAGCCAAGTCGGGACAGCCTACACCTTC
14	TRBV20-1	-	-	TRBJ2-7	CSARDGVGGYEQYF	TGCAGTGCTAGGGACGGCGTAGGGGGCTACGAGCAGTACTTC
15	TRBV3-1	TRBD2	many	TRBJ2-3	CASSPGTSGRRAQYF	TGTGCCAGCAGCCCCGGGACTAGCGGGAGGAGGGCGCAGTATTTT
19	TRBV28	TRBD1	many	TRBJ2-3	CASSTFWDRTGGRTDTQYF	TGTGCCAGCAGTACTTTTTGGGATCGGACAGGGGGCAGAACAGATACGCAGTATTTT
15	TRBV3-1	-	many	TRBJ1-2	CASSPSGSPVYGYTF	TGTGCCAGCAGCCCATCAGGGTCCCCAGTCTATGGCTACACCTTC
14	TRBV12-3/TRBV12-4	-	few	TRBJ1-5	CASGGLFGNQPQHF	TGTGCCAGCGGGGGGTTATTCGGCAATCAGCCCCAGCATTTT
16	TRBV5-4	TRBD2	-	TRBJ2-7	CASSAFQPGLAGEQYF	TGTGCCAGCAGCGCTTTTCAACCGGGACTAGCTGGCGAGCAGTACTTC
11	TRBV29-1	-	few	TRBJ2-7	CSVESVGEQYF	TGCAGCGTTGAATCGGTGGGGGAGCAGTACTTC
16	TRBV7-2	TRBD2	few	TRBJ2-3	CASSLDWAGGTDTQYF	TGTGCCAGCAGCTTAGATTGGGCGGGGGGCACAGATACGCAGTATTTT
12	TRBV20-1	-	few	TRBJ1-3	CSAQAEGDTIYF	TGCAGTGCTCAAGCCGAGGGAGACACCATATATTTT
14	TRBV6-5	-	many	TRBJ2-1	CASSYYGKDNEQFF	TGTGCCAGCAGTTACTACGGGAAGGACAATGAGCAGTTCTTC
16	TRBV6-1	-	many	TRBJ2-7	CASSEERGAKFREQYF	TGTGCCAGCAGTGAAGAAAGGGGGGCTAAATTTCGCGAGCAGTACTTC
14	TRBV6-5	TRBD1	many	TRBJ2-7	CASSHRRTGDEQYF	TGTGCCAGCAGCCACCGGAGGACAGGGGACGAGCAGTACTTC
15	TRBV5-1	-	many	TRBJ1-2	CASSWGRTLDYGYTF	TGCGCCAGCAGCTGGGGTCGGACGCTAGACTATGGCTACACCTTC
19	TRBV7-9	-	-	TRBJ2-1	CASSLGGGGQIPAYNEQFF	TGTGCCAGCAGCTTGGGTGGAGGGGGACAAATTCCAGCCTACAATGAGCAGTTCTTC
15	TRBV9	-	few	TRBJ1-2	CASSGPRTANYGYTF	TGTGCCAGCAGCGGTCCTAGGACAGCCAACTATGGCTACACCTTC
16	TRBV10-3	TRBD2	many	TRBJ2-3	CAISESKGGITDTQYF	TGTGCCATCAGTGAGTCGAAGGGAGGGATTACGGATACGCAGTATTTT
14	TRBV3-1	-	few	TRBJ2-7	CASSQPGQAREQYF	TGTGCCAGCAGCCAACCGGGCCAAGCCCGGGAGCAGTACTTC
15	TRBV7-9	-	-	TRBJ2-7	CASSPLARGTYEQYF	TGTGCCAGCAGCCCACTTGCCAGGGGAACCTACGAGCAGTACTTC
14	TRBV5-1	TRBD1	-	TRBJ1-4	CASSQQGSGEKLFF	TGCGCCAGCAGCCAACAGGGGTCAGGGGAAAAACTGTTTTTT
14	TRBV5-1	TRBD1	many	TRBJ2-7	CASSSGQGRNEQYF	TGCGCCAGCAGCTCGGGACAGGGGAGGAACGAGCAGTACTTC
13	TRBV29-1	-	many	TRBJ2-2	CSVDRGGTGELFF	TGCAGCGTTGACAGGGGAGGAACCGGGGAGCTGTTTTTT
14	TRBV20-1	-	few	TRBJ2-7	CSARGRQDDYEQYF	TGCAGTGCTAGAGGACGACAGGACGACTACGAGCAGTACTTC
15	TRBV28	TRBD2	many	TRBJ2-7	CASSSGLAGYYEQYF	TGTGCCAGCAGTTCCGGCTTAGCGGGATACTACGAGCAGTACTTC
15	TRBV13	TRBD2	many	TRBJ2-5	CASSSPLADQETQYF	TGTGCCAGCAGCTCCCCACTAGCGGACCAAGAGACCCAGTACTTC
14	TRBV12-3/TRBV12-4	-	few	TRBJ1-5	CASRATVNNQPQHF	TGTGCCAGCAGGGCGACAGTAAACAATCAGCCCCAGCATTTT
14	TRBV11-2	TRBD1	many	TRBJ2-7	CASSPKGARHEQYF	TGTGCCAGCAGCCCAAAGGGGGCGCGCCACGAGCAGTACTTC
11	TRBV21-1	-	few	TRBJ2-1	CASSKETVRFF	TGTGCCAGCAGCAAAGAAACGGTCAGGTTCTTC
16	TRBV5-1	-	-	TRBJ2-1	CASRRSGRQGGNEQFF	TGCGCCAGCAGACGATCCGGGCGGCAAGGGGGCAATGAGCAGTTCTTC
17	TRBV5-4	TRBD2	few	TRBJ2-3	CASSLGPGLAGADTQYF	TGTGCCAGCAGCTTGGGACCGGGACTAGCGGGAGCAGATACGCAGTATTTT